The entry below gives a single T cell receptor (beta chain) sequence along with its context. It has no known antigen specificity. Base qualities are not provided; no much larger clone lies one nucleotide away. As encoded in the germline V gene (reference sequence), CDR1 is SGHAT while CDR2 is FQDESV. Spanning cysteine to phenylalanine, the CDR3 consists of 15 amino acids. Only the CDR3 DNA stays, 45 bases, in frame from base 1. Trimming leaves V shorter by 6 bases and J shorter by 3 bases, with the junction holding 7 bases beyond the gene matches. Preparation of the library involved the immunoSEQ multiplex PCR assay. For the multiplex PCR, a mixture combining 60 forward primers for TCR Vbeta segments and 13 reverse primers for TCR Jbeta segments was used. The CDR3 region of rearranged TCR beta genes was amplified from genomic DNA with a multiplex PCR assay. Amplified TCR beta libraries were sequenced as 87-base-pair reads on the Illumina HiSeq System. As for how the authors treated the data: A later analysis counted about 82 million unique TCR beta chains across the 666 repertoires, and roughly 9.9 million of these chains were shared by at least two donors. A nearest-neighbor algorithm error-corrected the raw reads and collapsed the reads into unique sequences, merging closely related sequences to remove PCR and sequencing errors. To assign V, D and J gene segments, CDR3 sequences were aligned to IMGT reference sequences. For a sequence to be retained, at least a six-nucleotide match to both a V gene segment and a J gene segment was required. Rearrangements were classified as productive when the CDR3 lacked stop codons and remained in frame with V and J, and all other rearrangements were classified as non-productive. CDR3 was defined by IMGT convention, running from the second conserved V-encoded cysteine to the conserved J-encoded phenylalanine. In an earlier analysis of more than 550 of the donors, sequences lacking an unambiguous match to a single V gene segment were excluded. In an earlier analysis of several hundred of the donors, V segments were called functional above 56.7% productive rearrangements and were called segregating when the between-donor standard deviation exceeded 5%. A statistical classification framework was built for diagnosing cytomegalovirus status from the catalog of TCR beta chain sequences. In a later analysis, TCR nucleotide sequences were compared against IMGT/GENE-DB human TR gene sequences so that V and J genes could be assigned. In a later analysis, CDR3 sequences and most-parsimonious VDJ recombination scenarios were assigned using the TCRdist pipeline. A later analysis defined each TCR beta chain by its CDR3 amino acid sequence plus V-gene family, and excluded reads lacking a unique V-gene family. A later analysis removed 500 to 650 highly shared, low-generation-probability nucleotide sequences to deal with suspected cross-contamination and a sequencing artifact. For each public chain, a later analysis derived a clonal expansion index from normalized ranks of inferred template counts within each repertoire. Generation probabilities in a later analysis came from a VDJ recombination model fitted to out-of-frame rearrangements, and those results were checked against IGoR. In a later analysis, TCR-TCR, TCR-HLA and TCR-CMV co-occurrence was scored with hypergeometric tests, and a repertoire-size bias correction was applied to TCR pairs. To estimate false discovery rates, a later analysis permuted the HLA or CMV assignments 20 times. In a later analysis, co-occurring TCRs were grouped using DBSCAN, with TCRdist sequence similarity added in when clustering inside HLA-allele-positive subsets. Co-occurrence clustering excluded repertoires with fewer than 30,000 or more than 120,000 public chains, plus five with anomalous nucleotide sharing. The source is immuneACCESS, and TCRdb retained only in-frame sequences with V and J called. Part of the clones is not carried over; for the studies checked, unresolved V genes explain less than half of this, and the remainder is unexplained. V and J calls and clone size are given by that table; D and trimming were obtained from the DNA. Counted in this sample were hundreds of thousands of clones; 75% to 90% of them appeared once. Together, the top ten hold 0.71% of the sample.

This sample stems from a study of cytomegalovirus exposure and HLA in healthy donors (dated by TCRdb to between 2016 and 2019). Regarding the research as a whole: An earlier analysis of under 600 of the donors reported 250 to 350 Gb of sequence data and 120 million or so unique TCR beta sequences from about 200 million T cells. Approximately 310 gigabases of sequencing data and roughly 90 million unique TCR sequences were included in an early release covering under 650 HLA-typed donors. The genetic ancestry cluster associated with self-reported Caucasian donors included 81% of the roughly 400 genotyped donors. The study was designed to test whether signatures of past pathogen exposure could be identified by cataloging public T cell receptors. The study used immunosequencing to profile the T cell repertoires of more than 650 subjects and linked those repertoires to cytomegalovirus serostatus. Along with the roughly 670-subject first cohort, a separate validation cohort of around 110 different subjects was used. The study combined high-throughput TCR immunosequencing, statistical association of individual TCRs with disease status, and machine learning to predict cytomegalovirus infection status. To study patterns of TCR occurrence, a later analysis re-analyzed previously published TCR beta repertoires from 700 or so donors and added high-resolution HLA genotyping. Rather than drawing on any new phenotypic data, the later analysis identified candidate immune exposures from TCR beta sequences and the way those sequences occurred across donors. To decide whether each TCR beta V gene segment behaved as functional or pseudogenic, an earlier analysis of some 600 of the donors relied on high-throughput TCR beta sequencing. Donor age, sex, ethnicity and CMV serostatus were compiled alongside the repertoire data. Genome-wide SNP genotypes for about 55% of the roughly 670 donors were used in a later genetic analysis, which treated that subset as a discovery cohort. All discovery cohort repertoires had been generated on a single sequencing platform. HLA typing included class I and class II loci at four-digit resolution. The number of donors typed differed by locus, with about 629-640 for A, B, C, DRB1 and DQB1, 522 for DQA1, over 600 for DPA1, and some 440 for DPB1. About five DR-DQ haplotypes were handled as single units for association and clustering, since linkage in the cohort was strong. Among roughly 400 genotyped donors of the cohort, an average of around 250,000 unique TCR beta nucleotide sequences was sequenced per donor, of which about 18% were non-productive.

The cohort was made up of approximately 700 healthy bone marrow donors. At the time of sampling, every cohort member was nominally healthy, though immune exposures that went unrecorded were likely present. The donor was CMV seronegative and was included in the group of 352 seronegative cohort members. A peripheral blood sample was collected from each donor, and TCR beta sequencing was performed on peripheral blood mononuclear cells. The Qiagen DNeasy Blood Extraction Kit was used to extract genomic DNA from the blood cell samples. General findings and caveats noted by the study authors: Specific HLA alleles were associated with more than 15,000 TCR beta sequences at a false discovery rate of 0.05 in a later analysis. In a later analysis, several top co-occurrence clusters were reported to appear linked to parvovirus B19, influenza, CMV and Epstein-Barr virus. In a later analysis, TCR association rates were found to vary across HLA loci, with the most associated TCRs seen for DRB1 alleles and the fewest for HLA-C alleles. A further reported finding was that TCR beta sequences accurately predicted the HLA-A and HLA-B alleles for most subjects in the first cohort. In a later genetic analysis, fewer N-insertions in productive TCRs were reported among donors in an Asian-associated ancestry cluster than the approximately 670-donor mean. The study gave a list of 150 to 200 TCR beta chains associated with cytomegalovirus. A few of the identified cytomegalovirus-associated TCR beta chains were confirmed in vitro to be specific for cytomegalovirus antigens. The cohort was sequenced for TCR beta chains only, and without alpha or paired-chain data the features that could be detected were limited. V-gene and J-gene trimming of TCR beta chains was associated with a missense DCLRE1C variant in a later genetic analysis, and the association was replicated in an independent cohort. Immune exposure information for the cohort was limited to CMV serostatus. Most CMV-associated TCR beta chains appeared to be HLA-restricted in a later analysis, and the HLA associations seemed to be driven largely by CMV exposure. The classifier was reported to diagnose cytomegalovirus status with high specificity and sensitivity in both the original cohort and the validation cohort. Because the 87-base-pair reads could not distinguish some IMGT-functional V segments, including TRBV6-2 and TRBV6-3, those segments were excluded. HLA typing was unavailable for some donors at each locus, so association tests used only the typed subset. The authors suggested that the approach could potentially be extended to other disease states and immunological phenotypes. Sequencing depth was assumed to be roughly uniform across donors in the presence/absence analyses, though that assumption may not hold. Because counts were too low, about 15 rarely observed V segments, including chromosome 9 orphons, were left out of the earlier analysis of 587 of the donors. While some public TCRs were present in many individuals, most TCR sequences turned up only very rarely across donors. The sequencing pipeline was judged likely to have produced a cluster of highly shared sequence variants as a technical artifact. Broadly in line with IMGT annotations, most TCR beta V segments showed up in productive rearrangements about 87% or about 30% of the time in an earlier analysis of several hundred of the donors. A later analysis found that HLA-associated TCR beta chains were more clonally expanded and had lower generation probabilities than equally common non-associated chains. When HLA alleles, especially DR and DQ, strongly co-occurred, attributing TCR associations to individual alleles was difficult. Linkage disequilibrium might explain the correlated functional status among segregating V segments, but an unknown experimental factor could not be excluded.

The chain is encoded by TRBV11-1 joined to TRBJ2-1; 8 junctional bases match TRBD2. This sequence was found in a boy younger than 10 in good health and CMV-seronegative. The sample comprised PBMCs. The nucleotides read TGTGCCAGCAGTTATATTAGCGGGGACTACAATGAGCAGTTCTTC. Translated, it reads CASSYISGDYNEQFF.